This T cell receptor (beta chain) was captured in a study of T cells after yellow fever vaccination. This clonotype has more than one count but fewer than ten. The CDR3 consists of 15 residues. Germline-derived CDR1 and CDR2 are KGHSH and LQKENI. Trimming removed 2 bases from V and 7 bases from J, with 18 bases in between. TCRdb ran MiXCR on the 5' RACE reads and lists one entry per CDR3 protein. The sample yields some 500,000 distinct CDR3 sequences, about 14% seen once. The receptor comes from a man younger than 45 who received the YFV17D yellow fever vaccine. This sample comprised PBMCs, obtained on the day of the yellow fever booster vaccination. The chain employs TRBV18 and TRBJ2-7; maybe TRBD2 (6 bases). The CDR3 is CASSPILGLRSEQYF. The DNA of the CDR3 is TGTGCCAGCTCACCAATTCTGGGACTTAGATCAGAGCAGTACTTC.